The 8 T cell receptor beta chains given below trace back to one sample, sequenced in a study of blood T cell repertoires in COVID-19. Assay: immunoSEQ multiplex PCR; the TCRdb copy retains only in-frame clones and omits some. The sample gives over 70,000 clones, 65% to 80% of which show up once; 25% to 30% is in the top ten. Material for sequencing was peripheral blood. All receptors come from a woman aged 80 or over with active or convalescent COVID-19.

The DNA for the CDR3 is TGTGCCAGCAGCGTATACGACAGGGAGAACTATGGCTACACCTTC. Translated: CASSVYDRENYGYTF. This chain connects TRBV9 to TRBJ1-2, with 7 bases lining up with TRBD1. The CDR3 consists of 15 residues. Per the germline V gene, CDR1 is SGDLS and CDR2 is YYNGEE. V shed 1 base, J shed 2 bases, and the junction held 5 bases outside the gene matches. The whole variable domain, remainder taken from reference TRBV9 and TRBJ1-2, is DSGVTQTPKHLITATGQRVTLRCSPRSGDLSVYWYQQSLDQGLQFLIQYYNGEERAKGNILERFSAQQFPDLHSELNLSSLELGDSALYFCASSVYDRENYGYTFGSGTRLTVV.

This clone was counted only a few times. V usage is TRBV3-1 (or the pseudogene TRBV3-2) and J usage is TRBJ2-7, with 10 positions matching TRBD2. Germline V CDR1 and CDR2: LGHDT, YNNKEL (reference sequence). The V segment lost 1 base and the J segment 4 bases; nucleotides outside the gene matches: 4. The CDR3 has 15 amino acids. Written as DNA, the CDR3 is TGTGCCAGCAGCCAAGTTAGCGGGGGGATTTACGAGCAGTACTTC. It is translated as CASSQVSGGIYEQYF.

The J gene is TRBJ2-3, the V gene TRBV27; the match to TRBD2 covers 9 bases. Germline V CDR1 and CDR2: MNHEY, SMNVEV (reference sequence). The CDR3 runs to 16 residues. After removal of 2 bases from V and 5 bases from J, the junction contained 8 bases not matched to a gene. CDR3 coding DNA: TGTGCCAGCAGTTTAGGTTTCGCGGGGGGGCAAGATACGCAGTATTTT. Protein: CASSLGFAGGQDTQYF.

Here the CDR3 reads CASTHRNSPLHF. The CDR3 DNA sequence: TGTGCCAGCACCCATCGGAATTCACCCCTCCACTTT. The chain recombines TRBV27 with TRBJ1-6, with D unclear. CDR1 is MNHEY, CDR2 SMNVEV, per germline (reference sequence). The CDR3 length is 12 residues. V lost 7 bases and J lost 7, with 8 bases in between.

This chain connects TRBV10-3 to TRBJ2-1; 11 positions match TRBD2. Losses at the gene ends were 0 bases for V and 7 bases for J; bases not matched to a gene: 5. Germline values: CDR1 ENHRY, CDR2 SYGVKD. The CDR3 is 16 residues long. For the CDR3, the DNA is TGTGCCATCAGTGAGTCCCTAGCGGGGGGTGTAAATGAGCAGTTCTTC. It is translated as CAISESLAGGVNEQFF.

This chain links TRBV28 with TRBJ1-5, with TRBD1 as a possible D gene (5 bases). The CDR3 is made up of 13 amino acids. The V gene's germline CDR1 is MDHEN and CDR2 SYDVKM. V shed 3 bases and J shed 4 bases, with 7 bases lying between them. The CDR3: CASSFSGNQPQHF. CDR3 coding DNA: TGTGCCAGCAGTTTTTCAGGGAATCAGCCCCAGCATTTT.

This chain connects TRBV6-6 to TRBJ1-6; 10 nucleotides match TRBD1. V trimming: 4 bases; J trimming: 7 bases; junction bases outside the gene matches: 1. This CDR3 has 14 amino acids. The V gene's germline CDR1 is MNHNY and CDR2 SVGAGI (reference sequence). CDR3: CASSSGQGNSPLHF. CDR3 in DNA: TGTGCCAGCAGTTCGGGACAGGGGAATTCACCCCTCCACTTT.

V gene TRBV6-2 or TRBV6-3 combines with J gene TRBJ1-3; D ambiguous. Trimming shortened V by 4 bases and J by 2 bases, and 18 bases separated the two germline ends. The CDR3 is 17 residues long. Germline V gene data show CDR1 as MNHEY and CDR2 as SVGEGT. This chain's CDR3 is CASSFSPRMATGNTIYF. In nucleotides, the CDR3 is TGTGCCAGCAGTTTTTCTCCGCGGATGGCTACTGGAAACACCATATATTTT.